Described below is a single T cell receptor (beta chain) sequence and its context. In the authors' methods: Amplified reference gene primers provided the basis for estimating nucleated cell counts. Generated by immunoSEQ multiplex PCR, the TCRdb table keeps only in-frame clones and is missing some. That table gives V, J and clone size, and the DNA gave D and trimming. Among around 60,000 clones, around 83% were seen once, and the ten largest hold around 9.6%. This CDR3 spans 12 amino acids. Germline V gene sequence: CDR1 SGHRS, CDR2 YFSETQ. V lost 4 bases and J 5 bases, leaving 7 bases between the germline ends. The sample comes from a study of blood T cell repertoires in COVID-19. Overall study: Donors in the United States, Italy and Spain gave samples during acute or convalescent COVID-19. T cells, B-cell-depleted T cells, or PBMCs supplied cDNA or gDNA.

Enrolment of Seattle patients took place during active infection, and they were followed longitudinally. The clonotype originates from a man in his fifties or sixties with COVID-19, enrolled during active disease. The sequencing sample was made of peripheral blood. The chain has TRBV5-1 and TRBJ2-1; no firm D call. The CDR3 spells CASSPPNNEQFF. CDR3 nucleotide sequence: TGCGCCAGCAGCCCCCCCAACAATGAGCAGTTCTTC.